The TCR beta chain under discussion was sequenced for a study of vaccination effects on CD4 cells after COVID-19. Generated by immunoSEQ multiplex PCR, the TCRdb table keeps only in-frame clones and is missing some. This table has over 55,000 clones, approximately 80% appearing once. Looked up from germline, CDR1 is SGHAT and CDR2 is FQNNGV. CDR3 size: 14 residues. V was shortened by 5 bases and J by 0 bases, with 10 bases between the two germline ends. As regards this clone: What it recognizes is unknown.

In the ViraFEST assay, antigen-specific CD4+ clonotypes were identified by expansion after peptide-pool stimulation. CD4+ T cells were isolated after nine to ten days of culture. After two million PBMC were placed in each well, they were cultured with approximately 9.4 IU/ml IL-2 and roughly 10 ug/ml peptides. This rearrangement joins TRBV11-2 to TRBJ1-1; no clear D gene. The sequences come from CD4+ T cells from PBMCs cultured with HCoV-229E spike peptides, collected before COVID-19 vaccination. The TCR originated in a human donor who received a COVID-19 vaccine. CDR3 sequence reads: CASSPRGVNTEAFF. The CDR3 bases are TGTGCCAGCAGCCCCCGTGGGGTGAACACTGAAGCTTTCTTT.